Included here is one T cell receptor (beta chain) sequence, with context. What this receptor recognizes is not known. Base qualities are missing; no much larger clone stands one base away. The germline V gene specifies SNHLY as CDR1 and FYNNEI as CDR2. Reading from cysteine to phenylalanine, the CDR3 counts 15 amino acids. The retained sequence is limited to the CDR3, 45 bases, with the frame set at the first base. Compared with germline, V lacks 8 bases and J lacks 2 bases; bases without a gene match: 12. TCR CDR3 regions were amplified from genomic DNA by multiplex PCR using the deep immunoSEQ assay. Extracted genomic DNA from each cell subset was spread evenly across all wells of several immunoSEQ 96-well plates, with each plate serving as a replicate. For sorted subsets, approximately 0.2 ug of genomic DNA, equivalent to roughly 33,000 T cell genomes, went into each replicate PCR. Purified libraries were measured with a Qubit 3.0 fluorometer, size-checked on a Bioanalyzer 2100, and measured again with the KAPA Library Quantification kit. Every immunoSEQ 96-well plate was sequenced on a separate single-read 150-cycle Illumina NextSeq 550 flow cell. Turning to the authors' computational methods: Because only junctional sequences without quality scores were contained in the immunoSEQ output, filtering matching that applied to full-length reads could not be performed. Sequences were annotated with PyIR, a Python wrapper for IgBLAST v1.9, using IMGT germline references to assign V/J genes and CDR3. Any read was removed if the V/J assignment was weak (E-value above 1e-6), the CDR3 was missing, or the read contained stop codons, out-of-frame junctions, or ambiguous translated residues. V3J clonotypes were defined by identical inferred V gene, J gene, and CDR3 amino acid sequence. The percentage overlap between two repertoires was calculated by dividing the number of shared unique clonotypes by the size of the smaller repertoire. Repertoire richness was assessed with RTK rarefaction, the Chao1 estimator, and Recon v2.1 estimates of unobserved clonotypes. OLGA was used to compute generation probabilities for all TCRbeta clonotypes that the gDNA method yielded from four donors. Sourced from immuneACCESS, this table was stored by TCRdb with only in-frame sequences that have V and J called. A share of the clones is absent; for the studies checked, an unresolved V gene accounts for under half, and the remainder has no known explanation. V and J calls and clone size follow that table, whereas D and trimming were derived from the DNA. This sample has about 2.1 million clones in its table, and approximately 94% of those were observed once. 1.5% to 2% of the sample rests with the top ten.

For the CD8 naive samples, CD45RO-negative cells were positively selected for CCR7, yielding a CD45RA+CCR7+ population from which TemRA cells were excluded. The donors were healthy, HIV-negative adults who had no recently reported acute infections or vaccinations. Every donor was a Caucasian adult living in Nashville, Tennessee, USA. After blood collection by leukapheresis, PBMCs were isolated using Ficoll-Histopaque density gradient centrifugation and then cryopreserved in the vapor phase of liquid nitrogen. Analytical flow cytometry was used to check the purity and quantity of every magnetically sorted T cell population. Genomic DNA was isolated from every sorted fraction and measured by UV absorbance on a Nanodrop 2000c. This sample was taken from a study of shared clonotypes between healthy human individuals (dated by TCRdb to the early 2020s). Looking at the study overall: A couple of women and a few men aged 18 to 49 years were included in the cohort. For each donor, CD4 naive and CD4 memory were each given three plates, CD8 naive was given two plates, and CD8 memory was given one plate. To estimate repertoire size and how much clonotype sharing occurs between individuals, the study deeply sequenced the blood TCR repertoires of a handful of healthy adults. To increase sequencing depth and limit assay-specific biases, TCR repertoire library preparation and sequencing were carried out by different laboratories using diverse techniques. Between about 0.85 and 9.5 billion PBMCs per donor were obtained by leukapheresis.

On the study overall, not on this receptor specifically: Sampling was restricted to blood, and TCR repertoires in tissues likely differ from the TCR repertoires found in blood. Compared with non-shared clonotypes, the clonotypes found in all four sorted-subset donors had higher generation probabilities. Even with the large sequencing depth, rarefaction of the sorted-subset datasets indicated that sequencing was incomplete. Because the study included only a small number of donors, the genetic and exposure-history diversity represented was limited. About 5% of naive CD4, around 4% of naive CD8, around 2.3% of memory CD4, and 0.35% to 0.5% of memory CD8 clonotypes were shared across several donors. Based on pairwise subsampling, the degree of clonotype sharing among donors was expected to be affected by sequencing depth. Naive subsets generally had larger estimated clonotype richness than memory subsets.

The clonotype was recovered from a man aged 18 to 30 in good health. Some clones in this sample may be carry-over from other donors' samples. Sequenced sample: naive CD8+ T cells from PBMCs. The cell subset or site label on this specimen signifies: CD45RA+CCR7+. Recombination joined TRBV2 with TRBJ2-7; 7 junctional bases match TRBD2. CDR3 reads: CASFRGGSTAYEQYF. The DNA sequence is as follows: TGTGCCAGCTTCAGAGGCGGGAGCACCGCCTACGAGCAGTACTTC.